The clone carrying this T cell receptor beta chain was recorded at least ten times. What it binds is unknown. This entry comes from a study of T-cell memory formation after mild COVID-19. Study-wide results and caveats: Second-wave clones that peaked on day 37 lacked confirmed SARS-CoV-2 specificity. There were some responding clones in pre-infection memory, which suggested that cross-reactive memory had joined. The main location of contracting CD4+ clones was CM and EM, and that of contracting CD8+ clones was EMRA.

TCRdb redid the calling of the 5' RACE reads with MiXCR, one entry per CDR3 protein. The sample comprises 500,000 to 650,000 distinct CDR3 sequences, about 20% of which are singletons, and approximately 8.4% rests with the top ten. Germline V lookup: CDR1 LNHNV, CDR2 YYDKDF (reference sequence). The CDR3 runs 15 residues. Trimming pared 4 bases from V and 5 bases from J, leaving 16 bases between. V is TRBV15 and J is TRBJ2-3, with D possibly matching TRBD2 (6 bases). The receptor was derived from an adult woman who had mild COVID-19 (a few samples of this study predate the infection). Cell type and time point are not known. Sequenced material: PBMCs or a T cell subset sorted from them (not recorded which). CDR3 amino acids: CATSIRSGHGDTQYF. The DNA for the CDR3 is TGTGCCACCAGCATACGGAGCGGGCATGGAGATACGCAGTATTTT. The variable domain in full, completed from reference TRBV15 and TRBJ2-3, reads DAMVIQNPRYQVTQFGKPVTLSCSQTLNHNVMYWYQQKSSQAPKLLFHYYDKDFNNEADTPDNFQSRRPNTSFCFLDIRSPGLGDTAMYLCATSIRSGHGDTQYFGPGTRLTVL.